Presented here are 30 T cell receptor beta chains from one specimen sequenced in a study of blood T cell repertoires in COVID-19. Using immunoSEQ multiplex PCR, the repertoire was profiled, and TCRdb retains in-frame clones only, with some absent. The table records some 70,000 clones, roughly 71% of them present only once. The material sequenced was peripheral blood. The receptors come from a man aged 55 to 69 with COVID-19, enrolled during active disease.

CDR3 sequence (DNA): TGTGCCAGTAGTCTGCCCCCAGGGGCCCAGCATTTT. Its protein product is CASSLPPGAQHF. V and J are TRBV19 and TRBJ1-5, with a possible D match to TRBD1 (6 bases). Between the trimmed V and J ends, which lost 5 bases and 11 bases, there was a span of 13 bases. The CDR3 has 12 residues. Looked up from germline, CDR1 is LNHDA and CDR2 is SQIVND (reference sequence).

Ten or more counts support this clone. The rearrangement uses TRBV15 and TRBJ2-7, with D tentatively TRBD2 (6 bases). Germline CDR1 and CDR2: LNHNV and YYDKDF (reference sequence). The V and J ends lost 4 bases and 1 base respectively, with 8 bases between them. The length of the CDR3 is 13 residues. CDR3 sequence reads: CATSTGGSYEQYF. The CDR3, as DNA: TGTGCCACCAGCACCGGGGGTTCCTACGAGCAGTACTTC. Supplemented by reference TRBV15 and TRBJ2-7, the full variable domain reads DAMVIQNPRYQVTQFGKPVTLSCSQTLNHNVMYWYQQKSSQAPKLLFHYYDKDFNNEADTPDNFQSRRPNTSFCFLDIRSPGLGDTAMYLCATSTGGSYEQYFGPGTRLTVT.

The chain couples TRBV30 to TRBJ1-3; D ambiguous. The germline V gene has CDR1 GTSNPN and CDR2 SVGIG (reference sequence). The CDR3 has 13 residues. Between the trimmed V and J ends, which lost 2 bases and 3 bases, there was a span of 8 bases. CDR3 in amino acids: CAWSPYGGNTIYF. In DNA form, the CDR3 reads TGTGCCTGGAGTCCTTACGGTGGAAACACCATATATTTT. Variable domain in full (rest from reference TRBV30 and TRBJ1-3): SQTIHQWPATLVQPVGSPLSLECTVEGTSNPNLYWYRQAAGRGLQLLFYSVGIGQISSEVPQNLSASRPQDRQFILSSKKLLLSDSGFYLCAWSPYGGNTIYFGEGSWLTVV.

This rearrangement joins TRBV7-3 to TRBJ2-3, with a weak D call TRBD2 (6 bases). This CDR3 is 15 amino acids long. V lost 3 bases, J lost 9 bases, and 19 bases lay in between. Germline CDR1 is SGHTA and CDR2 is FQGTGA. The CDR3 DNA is TGTGCCAGCAGCTTCTCTCCCCTGGGGGGTTCGACGCAGTATTTT. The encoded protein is CASSFSPLGGSTQYF.

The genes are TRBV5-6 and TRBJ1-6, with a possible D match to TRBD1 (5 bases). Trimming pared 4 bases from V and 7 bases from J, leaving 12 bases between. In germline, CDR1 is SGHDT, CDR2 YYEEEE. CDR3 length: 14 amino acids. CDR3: CASSPTGFNSPLHF. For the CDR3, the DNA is TGTGCCAGCAGCCCCACAGGCTTCAATTCACCCCTCCACTTT.

CDR3 in amino acids: CASSRSGTGQETQYF. DNA for the CDR3: TGTGCCAGCAGTAGATCCGGGACAGGGCAAGAGACCCAGTACTTC. The J gene is TRBJ2-5, the V gene TRBV6-5, with 9 nucleotides matching TRBD1. The V and J ends lost 5 bases and 2 bases, in that order; junction bases with no gene match: 6. CDR1 and CDR2 (germline): MNHEY, SVGAGI. The CDR3 is 15 amino acids.

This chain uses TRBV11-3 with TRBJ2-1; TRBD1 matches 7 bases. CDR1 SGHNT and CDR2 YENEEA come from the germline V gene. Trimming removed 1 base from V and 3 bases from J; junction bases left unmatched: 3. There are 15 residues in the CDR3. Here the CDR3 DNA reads TGTGCCAGCAGCTTAGGTGGGACAGTCTACAATGAGCAGTTCTTC. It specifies CASSLGGTVYNEQFF.

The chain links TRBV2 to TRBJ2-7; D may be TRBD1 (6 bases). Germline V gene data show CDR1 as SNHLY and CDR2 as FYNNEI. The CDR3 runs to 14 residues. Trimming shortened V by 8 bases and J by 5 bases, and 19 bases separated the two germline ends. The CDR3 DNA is TGTGCCAGCGGACTCCGGGCAGGGGCCCACGAGCAGTACTTC. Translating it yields CASGLRAGAHEQYF.

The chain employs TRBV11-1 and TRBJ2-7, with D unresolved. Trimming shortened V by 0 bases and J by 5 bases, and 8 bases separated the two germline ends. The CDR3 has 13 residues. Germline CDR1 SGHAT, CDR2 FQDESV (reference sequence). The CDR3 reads CASSLAAHDEQYF. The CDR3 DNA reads TGTGCCAGCAGCTTAGCGGCCCACGACGAGCAGTACTTC.

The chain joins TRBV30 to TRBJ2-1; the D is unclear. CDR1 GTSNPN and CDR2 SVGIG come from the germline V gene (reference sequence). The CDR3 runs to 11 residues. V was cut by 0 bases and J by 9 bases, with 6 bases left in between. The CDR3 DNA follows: TGTGCCTGGAGTGTAACGGGTGAGCAGTTCTTC. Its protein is CAWSVTGEQFF.

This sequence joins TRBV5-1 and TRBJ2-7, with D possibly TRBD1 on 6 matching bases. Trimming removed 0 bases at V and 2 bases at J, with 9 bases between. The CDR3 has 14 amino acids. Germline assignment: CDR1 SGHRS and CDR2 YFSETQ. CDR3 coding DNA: TGCGCCAGCAGCTTGGACAGGGCCGCCTACGAGCAGTACTTC. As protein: CASSLDRAAYEQYF.

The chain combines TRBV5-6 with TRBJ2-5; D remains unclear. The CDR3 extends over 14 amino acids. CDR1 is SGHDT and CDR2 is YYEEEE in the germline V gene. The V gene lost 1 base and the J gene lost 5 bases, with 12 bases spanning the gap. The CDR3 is CASSLNSGWETQYF. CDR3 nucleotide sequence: TGTGCCAGCAGCTTGAACTCAGGTTGGGAGACCCAGTACTTC.

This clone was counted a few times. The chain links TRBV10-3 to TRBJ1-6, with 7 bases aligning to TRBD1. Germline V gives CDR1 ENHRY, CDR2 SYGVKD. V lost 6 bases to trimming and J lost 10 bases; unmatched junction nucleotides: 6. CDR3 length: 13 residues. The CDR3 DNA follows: TGTGCCATCAGAACCGGGACAGAGTCACCCCTCCACTTT. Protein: CAIRTGTESPLHF.

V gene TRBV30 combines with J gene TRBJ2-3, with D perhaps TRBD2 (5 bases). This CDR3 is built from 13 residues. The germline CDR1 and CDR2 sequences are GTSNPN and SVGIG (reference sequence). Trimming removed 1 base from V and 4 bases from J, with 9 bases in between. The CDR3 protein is CAWSGFSADTQYF. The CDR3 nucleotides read TGTGCCTGGAGTGGATTTAGCGCAGATACGCAGTATTTT.

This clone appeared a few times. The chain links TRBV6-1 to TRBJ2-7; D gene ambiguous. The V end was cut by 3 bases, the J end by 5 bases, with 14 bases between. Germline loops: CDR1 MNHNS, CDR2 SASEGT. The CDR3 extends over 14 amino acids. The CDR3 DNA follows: TGTGCCAGCAGTGACAGGTCGAGCTCTAACGAGCAGTACTTC. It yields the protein CASSDRSSSNEQYF.

The chain's CDR3 is CASSENQGYSPLHF. As DNA, the CDR3 is TGTGCCAGCAGTGAAAACCAGGGTTATTCACCCCTCCACTTT. This chain uses TRBV2 with TRBJ1-6, with a tentative D call TRBD1 (5 bases). The CDR3 runs to 14 residues. The germline V and J ends were trimmed by 2 bases and 8 bases, with 10 bases remaining between them. Germline assignment: CDR1 SNHLY and CDR2 FYNNEI.

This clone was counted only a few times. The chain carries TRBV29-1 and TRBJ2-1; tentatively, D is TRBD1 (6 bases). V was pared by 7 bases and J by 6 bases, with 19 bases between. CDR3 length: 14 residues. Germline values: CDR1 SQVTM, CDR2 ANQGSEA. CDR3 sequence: CSALGGNSVNEQFF. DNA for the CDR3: TGCAGCGCCCTAGGGGGTAATTCAGTCAATGAGCAGTTCTTC.

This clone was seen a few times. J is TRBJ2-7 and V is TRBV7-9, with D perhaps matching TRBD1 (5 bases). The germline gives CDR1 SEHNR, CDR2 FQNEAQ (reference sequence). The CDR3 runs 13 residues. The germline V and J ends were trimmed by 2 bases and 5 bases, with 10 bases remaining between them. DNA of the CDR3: TGTGCCAGCAGCTTACAAAGGGGAAACGAGCAGTACTTC. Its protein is CASSLQRGNEQYF.

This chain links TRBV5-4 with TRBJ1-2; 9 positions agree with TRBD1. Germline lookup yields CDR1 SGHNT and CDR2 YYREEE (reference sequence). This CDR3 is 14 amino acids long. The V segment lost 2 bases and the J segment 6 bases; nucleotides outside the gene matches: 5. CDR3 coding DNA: TGTGCCAGCAGCTTTCCCGGGGACAGGGATGGCTACACCTTC. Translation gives CASSFPGDRDGYTF.

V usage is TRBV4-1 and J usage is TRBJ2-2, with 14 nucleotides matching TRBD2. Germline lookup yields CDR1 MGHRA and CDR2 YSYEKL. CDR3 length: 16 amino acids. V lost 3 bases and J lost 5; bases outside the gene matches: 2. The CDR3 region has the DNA TGCGCCAGCAGCCAGGGACTAGCGGGGGAAACCGGGGAGCTGTTTTTT. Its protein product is CASSQGLAGETGELFF.

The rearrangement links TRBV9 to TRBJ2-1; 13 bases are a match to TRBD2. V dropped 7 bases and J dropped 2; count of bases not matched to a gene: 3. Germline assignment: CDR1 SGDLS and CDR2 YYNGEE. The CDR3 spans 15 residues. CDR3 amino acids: CASGTSGITYNEQFF. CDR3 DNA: TGTGCCAGCGGGACTAGCGGGATCACCTACAATGAGCAGTTCTTC.

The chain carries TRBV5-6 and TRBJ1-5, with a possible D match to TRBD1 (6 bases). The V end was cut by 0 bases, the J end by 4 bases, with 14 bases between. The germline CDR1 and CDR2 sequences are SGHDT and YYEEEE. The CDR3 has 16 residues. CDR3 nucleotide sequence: TGTGCCAGCAGCTTGGCCCTACAGGGTAGGAATCAGCCCCAGCATTTT. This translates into CASSLALQGRNQPQHF.

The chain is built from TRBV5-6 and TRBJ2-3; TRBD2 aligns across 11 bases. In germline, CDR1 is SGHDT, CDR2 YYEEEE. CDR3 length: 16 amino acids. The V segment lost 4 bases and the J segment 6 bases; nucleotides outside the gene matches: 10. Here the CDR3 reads CASSNRLAGISDTQYF. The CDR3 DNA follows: TGTGCCAGCAGCAATCGACTAGCGGGAATTTCTGATACGCAGTATTTT.

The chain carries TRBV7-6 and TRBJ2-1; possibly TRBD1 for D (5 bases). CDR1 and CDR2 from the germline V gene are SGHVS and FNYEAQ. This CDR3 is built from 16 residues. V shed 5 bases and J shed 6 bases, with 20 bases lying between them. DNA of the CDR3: TGTGCCAGCAGCCCCCCCGGAGTCGATGGGGCCAATGAGCAGTTCTTC. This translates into CASSPPGVDGANEQFF.

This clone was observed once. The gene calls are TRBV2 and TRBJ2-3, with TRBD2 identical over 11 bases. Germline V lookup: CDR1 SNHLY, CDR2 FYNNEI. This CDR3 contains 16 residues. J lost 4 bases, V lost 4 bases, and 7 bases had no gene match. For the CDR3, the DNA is TGTGCCAGCAGTGCATATAGCGGGAGGGCCTCAGATACGCAGTATTTT. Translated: CASSAYSGRASDTQYF. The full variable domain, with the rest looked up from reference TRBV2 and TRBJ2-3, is EPEVTQTPSHQVTQMGQEVILRCVPISNHLYFYWYRQILGQKVEFLVSFYNNEISEKSEIFDDQFSVERPDGSNFTLKIRSTKLEDSAMYFCASSAYSGRASDTQYFGPGTRLTVL.

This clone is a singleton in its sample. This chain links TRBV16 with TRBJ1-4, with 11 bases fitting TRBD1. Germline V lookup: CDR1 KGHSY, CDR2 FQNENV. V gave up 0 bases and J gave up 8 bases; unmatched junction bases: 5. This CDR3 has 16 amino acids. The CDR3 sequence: CASSQSSGTGGEKLFF. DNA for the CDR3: TGTGCCAGCAGCCAATCGTCGGGGACAGGGGGAGAAAAACTGTTTTTT.

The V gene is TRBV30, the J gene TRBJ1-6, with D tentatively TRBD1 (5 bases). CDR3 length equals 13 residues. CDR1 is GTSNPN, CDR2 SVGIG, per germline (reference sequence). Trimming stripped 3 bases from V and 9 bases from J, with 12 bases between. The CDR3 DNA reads TGTGCCTGGAGGGTGGGAGGGGTTTCACCCCTCCACTTT. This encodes CAWRVGGVSPLHF.

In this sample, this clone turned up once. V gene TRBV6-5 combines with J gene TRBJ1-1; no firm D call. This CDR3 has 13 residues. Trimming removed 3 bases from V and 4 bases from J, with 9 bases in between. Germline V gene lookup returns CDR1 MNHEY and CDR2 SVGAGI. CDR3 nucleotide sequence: TGTGCCAGCAGTTATTCCCTAGGCACTGAAGCTTTCTTT. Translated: CASSYSLGTEAFF.

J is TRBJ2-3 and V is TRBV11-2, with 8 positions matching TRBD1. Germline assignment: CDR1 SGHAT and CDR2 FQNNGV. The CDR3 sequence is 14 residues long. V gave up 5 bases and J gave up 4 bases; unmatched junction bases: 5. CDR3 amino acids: CASSPDRVSDTQYF. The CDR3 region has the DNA TGTGCCAGCAGCCCGGACAGGGTGTCAGATACGCAGTATTTT.

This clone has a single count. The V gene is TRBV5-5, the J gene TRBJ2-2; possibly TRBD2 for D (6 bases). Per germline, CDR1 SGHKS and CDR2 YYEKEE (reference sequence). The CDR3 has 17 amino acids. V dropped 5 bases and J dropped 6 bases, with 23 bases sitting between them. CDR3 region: CASRSSGSLAKAGELFF. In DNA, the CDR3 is TGTGCCAGCAGATCCTCTGGATCTCTAGCGAAGGCCGGGGAGCTGTTTTTT.